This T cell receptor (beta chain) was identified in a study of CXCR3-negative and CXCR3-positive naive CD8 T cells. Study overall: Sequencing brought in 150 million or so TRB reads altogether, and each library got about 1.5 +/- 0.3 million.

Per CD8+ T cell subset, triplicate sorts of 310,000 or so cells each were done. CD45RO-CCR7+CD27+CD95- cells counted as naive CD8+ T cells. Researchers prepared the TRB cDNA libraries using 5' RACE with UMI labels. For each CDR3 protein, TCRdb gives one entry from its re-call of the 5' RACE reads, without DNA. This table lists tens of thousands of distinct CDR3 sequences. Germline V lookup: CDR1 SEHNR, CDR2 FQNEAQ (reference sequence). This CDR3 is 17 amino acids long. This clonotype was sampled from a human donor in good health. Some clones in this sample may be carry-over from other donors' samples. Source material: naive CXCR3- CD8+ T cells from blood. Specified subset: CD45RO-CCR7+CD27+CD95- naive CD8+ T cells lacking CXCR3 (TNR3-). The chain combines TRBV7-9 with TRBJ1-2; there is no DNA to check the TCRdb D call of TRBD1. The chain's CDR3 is CASSVGTGEWIDYGYTF.